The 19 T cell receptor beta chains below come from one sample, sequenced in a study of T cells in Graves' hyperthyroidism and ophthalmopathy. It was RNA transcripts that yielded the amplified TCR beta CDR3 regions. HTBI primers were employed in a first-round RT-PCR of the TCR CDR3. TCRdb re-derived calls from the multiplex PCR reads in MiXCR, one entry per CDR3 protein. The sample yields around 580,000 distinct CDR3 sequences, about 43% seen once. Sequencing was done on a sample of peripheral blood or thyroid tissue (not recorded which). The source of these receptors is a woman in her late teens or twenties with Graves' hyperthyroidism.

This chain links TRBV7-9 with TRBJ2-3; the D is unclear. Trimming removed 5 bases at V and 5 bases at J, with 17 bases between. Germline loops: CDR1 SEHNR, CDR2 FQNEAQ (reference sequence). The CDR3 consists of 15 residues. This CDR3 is CASSPIPEPEDTQYF. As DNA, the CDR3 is TGTGCCAGCAGCCCTATTCCGGAGCCCGAAGATACGCAGTATTTT.

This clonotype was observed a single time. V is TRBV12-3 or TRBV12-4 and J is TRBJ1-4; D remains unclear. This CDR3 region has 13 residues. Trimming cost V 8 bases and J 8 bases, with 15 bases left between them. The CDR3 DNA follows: TGTGCCAGCGGTGCGGAGGTTGGGGAAAAACTGTTTTTT. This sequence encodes CASGAEVGEKLFF.

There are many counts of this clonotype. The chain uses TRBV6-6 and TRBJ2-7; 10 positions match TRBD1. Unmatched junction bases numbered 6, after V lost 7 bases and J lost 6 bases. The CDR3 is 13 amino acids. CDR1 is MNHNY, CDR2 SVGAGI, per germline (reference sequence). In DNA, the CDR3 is TGTGCCAGCACCGGGACAGGGGTACCCGAGCAGTACTTC. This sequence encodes CASTGTGVPEQYF.

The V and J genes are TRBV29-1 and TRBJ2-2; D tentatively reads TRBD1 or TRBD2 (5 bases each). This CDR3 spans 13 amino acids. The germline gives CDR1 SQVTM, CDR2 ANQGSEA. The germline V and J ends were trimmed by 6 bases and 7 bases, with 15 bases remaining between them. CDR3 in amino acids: CSVGTGAVGELFF. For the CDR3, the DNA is TGCAGCGTCGGGACCGGGGCCGTCGGGGAGCTGTTTTTT.

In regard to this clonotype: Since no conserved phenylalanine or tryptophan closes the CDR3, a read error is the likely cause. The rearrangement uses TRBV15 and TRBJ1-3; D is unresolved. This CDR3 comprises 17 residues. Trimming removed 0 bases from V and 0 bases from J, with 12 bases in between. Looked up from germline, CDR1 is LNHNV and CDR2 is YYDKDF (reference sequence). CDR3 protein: CATSRDSYTSSGNTIYS. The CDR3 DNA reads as TGTGCCACCAGCAGAGATTCTTACACGAGCTCTGGAAACACCATATATTCT.

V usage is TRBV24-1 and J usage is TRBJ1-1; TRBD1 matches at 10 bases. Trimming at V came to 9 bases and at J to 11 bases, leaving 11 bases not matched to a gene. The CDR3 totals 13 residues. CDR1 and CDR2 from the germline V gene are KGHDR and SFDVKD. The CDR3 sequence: CATPPRTGGYAFF. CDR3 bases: TGTGCCACCCCTCCTAGGACAGGGGGGTACGCTTTCTTT.

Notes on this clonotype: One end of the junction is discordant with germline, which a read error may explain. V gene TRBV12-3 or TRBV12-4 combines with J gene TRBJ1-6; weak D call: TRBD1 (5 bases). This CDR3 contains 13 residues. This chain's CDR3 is CSSSSRENSPLHF. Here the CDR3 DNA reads TGTTCCAGCAGTTCCAGGGAAAATTCACCCCTCCACTTT.

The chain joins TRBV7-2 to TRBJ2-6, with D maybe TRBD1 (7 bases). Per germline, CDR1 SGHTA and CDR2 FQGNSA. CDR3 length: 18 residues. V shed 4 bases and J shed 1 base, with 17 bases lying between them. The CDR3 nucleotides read TGTGCCAGCAGCTCCTCAGGAGGGACAGCATCTGGGGCCAACGTCCTGACTTTC. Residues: CASSSSGGTASGANVLTF.

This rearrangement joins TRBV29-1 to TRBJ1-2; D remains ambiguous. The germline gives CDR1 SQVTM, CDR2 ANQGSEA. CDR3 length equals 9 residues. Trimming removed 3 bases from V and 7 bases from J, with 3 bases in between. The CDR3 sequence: CSVDPGYTF. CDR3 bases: TGCAGCGTTGACCCTGGCTACACCTTC.

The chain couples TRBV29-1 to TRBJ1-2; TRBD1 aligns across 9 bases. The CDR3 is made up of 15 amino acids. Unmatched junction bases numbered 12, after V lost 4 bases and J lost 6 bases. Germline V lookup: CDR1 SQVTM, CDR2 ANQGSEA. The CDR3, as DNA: TGCAGCGTTGGGGACAGGGAAACCCTTGGGGATGGCTACACCTTC. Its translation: CSVGDRETLGDGYTF.

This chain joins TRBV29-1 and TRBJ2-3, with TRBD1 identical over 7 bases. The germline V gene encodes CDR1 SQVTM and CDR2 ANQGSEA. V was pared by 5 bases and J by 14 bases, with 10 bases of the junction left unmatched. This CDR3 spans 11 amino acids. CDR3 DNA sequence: TGCAGCGTTAGGGCAGGGGGAGAGGTGTATTTT. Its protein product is CSVRAGGEVYF.

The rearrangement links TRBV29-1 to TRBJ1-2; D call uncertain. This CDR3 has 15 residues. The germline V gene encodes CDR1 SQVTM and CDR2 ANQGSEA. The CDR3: CSLEGVQVSTYGYTF. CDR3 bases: TGCAGTTTGGAAGGCGTACAAGTTTCAACCTATGGCTACACCTTC.

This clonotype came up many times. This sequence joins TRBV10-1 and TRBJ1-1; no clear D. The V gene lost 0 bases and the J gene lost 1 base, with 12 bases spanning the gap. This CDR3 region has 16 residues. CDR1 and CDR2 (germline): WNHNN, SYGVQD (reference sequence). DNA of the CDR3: TGCGCCAGCAGTGAGTCGCGCCGGAGAGGGAACACTGAAGCTTTCTTT. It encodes CASSESRRRGNTEAFF.

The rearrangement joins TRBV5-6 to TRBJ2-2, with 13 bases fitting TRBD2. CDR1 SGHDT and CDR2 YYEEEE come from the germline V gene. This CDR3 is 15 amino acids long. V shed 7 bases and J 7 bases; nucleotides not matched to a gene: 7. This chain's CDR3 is CASQGLAGVGGELFF. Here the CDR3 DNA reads TGTGCCAGCCAAGGACTAGCGGGAGTAGGCGGGGAGCTGTTTTTT.

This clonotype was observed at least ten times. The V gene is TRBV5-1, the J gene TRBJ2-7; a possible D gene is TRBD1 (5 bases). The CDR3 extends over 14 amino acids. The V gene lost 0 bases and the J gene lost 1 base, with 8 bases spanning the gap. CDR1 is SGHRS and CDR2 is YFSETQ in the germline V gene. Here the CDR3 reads CASSLEQASYEQYF. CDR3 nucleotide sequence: TGCGCCAGCAGCTTGGAACAGGCATCCTACGAGCAGTACTTC.

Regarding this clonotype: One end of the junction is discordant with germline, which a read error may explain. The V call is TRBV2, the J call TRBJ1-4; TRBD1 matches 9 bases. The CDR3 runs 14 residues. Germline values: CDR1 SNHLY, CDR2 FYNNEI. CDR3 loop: CASSADRGDEKLLF. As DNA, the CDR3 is TGTGCCAGCAGTGCCGACAGGGGGGACGAAAAACTGCTTTTT.

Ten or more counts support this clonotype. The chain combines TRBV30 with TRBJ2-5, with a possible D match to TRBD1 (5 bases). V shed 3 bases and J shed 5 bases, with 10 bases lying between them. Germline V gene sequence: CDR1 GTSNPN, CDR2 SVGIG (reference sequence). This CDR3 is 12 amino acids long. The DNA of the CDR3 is TGTGCCTGGAGCCCAGGGAAGGAGACCCAGTACTTC. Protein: CAWSPGKETQYF.

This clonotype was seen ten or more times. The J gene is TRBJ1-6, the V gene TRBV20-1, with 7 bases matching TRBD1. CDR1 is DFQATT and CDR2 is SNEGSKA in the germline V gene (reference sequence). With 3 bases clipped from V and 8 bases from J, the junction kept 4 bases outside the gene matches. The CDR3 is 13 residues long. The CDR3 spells CSARTGLHSPLHF. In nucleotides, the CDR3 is TGCAGTGCTAGGACAGGGTTGCATTCACCCCTCCACTTT.

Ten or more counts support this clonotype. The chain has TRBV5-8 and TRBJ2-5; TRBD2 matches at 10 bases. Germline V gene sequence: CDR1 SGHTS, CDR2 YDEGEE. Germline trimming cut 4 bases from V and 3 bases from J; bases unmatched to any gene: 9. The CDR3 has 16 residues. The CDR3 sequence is CASSLPGLAIKETQYF. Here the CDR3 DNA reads TGTGCCAGCAGCCTGCCGGGACTAGCGATTAAAGAGACCCAGTACTTC.